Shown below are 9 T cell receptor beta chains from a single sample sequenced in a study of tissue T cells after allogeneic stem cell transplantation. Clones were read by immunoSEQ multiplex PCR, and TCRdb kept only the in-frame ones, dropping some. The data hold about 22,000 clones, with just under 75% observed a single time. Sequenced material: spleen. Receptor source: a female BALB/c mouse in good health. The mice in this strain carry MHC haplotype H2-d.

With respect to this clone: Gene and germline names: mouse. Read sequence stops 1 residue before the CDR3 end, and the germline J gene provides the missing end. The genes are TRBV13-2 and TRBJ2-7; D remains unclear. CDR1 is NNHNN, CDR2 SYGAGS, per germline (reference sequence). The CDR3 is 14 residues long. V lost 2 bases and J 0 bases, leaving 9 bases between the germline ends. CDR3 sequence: CASGERAVSYEQYF. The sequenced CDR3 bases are TGTGCCAGCGGTGAAAGGGCTGTCTCCTATGAACAGTAC.

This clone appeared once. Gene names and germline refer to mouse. The sequenced CDR3 bases are TGTGCCAGCAGCCAAGGGTCCTACACAGAAGTCTTC. The encoded protein is CASSQGSYTEVF. The whole CDR3 protein is CASSQGSYTEVFF. The chain combines TRBV2 with TRBJ1-1; D remains ambiguous. The read falls 1 residue short of the CDR3 end, and the missing part is taken from the germline J gene. The CDR3 sequence is 13 residues long. V lost 1 base and J lost 3, with 6 bases in between. In germline, CDR1 is LGHNA, CDR2 YSYQKL.

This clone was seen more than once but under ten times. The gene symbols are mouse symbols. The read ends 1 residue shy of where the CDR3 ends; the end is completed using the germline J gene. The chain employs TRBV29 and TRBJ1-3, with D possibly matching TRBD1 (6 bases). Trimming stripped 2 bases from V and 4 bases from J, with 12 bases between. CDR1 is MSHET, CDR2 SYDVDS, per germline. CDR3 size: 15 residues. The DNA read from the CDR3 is TGTGCTAGCAGTTTACGGCCAGGGGTGGGAAATACGCTCTAT. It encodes CASSLRPGVGNTLY. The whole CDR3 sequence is CASSLRPGVGNTLYF.

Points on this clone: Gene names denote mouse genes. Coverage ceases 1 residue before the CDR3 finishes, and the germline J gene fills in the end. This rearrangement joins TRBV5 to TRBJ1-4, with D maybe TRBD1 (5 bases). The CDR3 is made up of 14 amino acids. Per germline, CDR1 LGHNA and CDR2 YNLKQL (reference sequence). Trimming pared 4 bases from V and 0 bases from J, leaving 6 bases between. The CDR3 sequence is CASSPTVSNERLFF. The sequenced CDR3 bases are TGTGCCAGCAGCCCGACAGTTTCCAACGAAAGATTATTT.

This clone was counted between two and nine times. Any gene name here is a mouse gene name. Partial CDR3 DNA: TGTGCCAGCGGTCATAGCTCCTATGAACAGTAC. It specifies CASGHSSYEQY. The CDR3 reads in full as CASGHSSYEQYF. J is TRBJ2-7 and V is TRBV13-2, with D uncertain. The read finishes 1 residue shy of the CDR3 end, and the germline J gene is used to complete it. The CDR3 runs to 12 residues. V shed 4 bases and J shed 0 bases, with 5 bases lying between them. Per germline, CDR1 NNHNN and CDR2 SYGAGS (reference sequence).

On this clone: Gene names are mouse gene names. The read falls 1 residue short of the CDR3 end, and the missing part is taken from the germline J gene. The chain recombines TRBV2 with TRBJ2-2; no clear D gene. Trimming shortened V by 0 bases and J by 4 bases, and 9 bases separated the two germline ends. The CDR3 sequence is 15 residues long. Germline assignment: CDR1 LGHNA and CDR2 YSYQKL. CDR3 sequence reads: CASSQEGGSTGQLYF. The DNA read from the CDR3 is TGTGCCAGCAGCCAAGAAGGAGGGTCCACCGGGCAGCTCTAC.

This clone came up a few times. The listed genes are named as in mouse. The CDR3 spells CASSLLPYNNQAPLF. Incomplete CDR3 DNA: TGTGCCAGCAGTCTGTTGCCATATAACAACCAGGCTCCGCTT. The chain carries TRBV24 and TRBJ1-5; no definite D call. Read data end 1 residue before the CDR3 end; the end is taken from the germline J gene. V lost 1 base and J 0 bases, leaving 7 bases between the germline ends. CDR3 length: 15 residues. Germline V lookup: CDR1 KGHTA, CDR2 FRNEEI.

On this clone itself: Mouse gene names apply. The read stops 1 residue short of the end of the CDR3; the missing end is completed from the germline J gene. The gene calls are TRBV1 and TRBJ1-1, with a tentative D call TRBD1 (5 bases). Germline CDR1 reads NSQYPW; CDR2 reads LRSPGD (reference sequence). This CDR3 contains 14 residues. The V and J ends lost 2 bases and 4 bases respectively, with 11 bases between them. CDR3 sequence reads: CTCSAMGQGTEVFF. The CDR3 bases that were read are TGCACCTGCAGTGCAATGGGGCAGGGCACAGAAGTCTTC.

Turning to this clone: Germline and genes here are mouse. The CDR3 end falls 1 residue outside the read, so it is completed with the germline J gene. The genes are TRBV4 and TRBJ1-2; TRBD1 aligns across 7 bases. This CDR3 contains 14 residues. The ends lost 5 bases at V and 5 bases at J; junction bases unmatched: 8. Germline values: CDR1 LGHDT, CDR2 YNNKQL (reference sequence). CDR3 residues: CASSLRQGGSDYTF. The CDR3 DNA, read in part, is TGTGCCAGCAGCCTCCGACAGGGAGGGTCCGACTACACC.